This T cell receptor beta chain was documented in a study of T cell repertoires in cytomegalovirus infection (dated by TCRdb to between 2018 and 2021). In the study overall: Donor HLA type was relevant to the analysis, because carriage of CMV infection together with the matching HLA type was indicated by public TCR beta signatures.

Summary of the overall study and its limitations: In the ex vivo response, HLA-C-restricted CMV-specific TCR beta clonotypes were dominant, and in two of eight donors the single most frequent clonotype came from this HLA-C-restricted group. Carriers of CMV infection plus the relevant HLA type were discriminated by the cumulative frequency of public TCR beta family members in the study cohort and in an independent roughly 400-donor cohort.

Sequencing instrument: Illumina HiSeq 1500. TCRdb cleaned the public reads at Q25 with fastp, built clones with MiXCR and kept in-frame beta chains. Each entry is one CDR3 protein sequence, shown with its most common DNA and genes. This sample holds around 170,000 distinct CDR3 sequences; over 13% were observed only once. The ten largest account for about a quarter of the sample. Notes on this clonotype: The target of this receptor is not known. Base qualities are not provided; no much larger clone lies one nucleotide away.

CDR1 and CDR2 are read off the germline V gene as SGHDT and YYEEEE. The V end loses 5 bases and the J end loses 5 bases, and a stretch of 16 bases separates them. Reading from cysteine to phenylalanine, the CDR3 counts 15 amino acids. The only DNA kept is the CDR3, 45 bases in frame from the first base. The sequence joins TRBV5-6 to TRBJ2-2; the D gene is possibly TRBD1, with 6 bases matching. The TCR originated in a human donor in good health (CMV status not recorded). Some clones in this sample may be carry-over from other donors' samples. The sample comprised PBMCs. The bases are TGTGCCAGCAGGAAAGTACAGGGCGGAACCGGGGAGCTGTTTTTT. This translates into CASRKVQGGTGELFF.